This T cell receptor (beta chain) was retrieved from a study of cytomegalovirus exposure and HLA in healthy donors. Per germline, CDR1 SNHLY and CDR2 FYNNEI. V gave up 0 bases and J gave up 0 bases, with 9 bases separating them. The length of the CDR3 is 17 residues. Only in-frame clones appear in the TCRdb table, and some are missing; sequencing was by immunoSEQ multiplex PCR. The profile shows 85,000 to 120,000 clones, 88% of them singletons. Notes on this clone: Its target is not known.

Findings and caveats of the study: The study recorded over 150 TCR beta chains that were cytomegalovirus-associated. Many donors carried some public TCRs, although rarity characterized most TCR sequences. A few CMV-associated chains proved CMV antigen-specific in vitro.

This sequence originates from a woman between 18 and 30 years old in good health and CMV-seropositive. The chain combines TRBV2 with TRBJ2-6; possibly TRBD1 for D (6 bases). Material: PBMCs. The CDR3 nucleotides are TGTGCCAGCAGTGAAGCGGACAGTTACTCTGGGGCCAACGTCCTGACTTTC. Its translation: CASSEADSYSGANVLTF.